What follows are 23 T cell receptor beta chains derived from one specimen sequenced in a study of OX40 agonist ivuxolimab in advanced cancers. Clones were read by immunoSEQ multiplex PCR, and TCRdb kept only the in-frame ones, dropping some. The table records 45,000 to 65,000 clones, about four fifths of them present only once. The sequenced sample was CD4+ or CD8+ T cells sorted from blood, obtained in a trial of the OX40 agonist ivuxolimab. Receptor source: an adult with an advanced solid tumor such as melanoma, head and neck, liver or kidney cancer.

This clone was counted only a few times. This sequence joins TRBV5-1 and TRBJ1-1; tentatively, D is TRBD1 (5 bases). V was shortened by 1 base and J by 1 base, with 8 bases between the two germline ends. The CDR3 consists of 14 residues. Germline assignment: CDR1 SGHRS and CDR2 YFSETQ. CDR3 nucleotides: TGCGCCAGCAGCTTGCCAGGGCCGAACACTGAAGCTTTCTTT. Protein product: CASSLPGPNTEAFF. The variable domain in full, completed from reference TRBV5-1 and TRBJ1-1, reads KAGVTQTPRYLIKTRGQQVTLSCSPISGHRSVSWYQQTPGQGLQFLFEYFSETQRNKGNFPGRFSGRQFSNSRSEMNVSTLELGDSALYLCASSLPGPNTEAFFGQGTRLTVV.

The rearrangement links TRBV20-1 to TRBJ1-5; D is perhaps TRBD1 (6 bases). The CDR3 runs to 11 residues. V lost 6 bases and J 7 bases, leaving 10 bases between the germline ends. Per germline, CDR1 DFQATT and CDR2 SNEGSKA (reference sequence). CDR3: CSAAQGQPQHF. In nucleotides, the CDR3 is TGCAGTGCAGCACAGGGACAGCCCCAGCATTTT.

The chain links TRBV6-5 to TRBJ1-5; D is undetermined. Germline V gene sequence: CDR1 MNHEY, CDR2 SVGAGI. The CDR3 has 15 amino acids. The V end lost 6 bases, the J end lost 2 bases, and 14 bases lay between the germline ends. The DNA of the CDR3 is TGTGCCAGCAGGCCCCCGGGCGGGGGCAATCAGCCCCAGCATTTT. This translates into CASRPPGGGNQPQHF.

This chain connects TRBV25-1 to TRBJ1-1; a weak D match, TRBD1 (5 bases). In germline, CDR1 is MGHDK, CDR2 SYGVNS. V was pared by 6 bases and J by 1 base, with 12 bases between. The CDR3 covers 14 residues. The CDR3 protein is CASRTGGKNTEAFF. The CDR3 nucleotides read TGTGCCAGCAGAACCGGGGGAAAGAACACTGAAGCTTTCTTT.

This clone was seen a few times. The rearrangement uses TRBV6-5 and TRBJ1-2; 8 bases map to TRBD1. This CDR3 is built from 14 residues. V was pared by 6 bases and J by 3 bases, with 6 bases of the junction left unmatched. Looked up from germline, CDR1 is MNHEY and CDR2 is SVGAGI. CDR3 sequence (DNA): TGTGCCAGCAGCTCCCAGGGGGCCTACTATGGCTACACCTTC. This translates into CASSSQGAYYGYTF.

This clone has only a few counts. The genes are TRBV30 and TRBJ1-1; TRBD1 might be the D (6 bases). This CDR3 has 14 residues. The ends were cut back, 3 bases at V and 6 bases at J, with 17 bases in the middle. Germline V gene lookup returns CDR1 GTSNPN and CDR2 SVGIG (reference sequence). DNA for the CDR3: TGTGCCTGGAGAGAGAGTCCAGGGGACCCTGAAGCTTTCTTT. As protein: CAWRESPGDPEAFF.

The chain is built from TRBV5-6 and TRBJ1-4; D is undetermined. Germline V gene sequence: CDR1 SGHDT, CDR2 YYEEEE. Trimming took 3 bases from V and 8 from J, leaving 8 bases between them. The CDR3 spans 12 residues. CDR3 in amino acids: CASSWGGEKLFF. The CDR3 DNA reads as TGTGCCAGCAGCTGGGGAGGGGAAAAACTGTTTTTT.

The rearrangement joins TRBV6-6 to TRBJ2-3, with TRBD1 identical over 7 bases. Germline CDR1 and CDR2: MNHNY and SVGAGI (reference sequence). The CDR3 is made up of 15 amino acids. Trimming at V came to 3 bases and at J to 5 bases, leaving 8 bases not matched to a gene. The chain's CDR3 is CASSYSRGSGDTQYF. As DNA, the CDR3 is TGTGCCAGCAGTTATAGCAGGGGGAGCGGAGATACGCAGTATTTT.

The chain has TRBV6-5 and TRBJ2-5; 9 nucleotides match TRBD1. The J segment lost 5 bases and the V segment lost 0 bases, leaving 7 bases of the junction unmatched. CDR1 and CDR2 from the germline V gene are MNHEY and SVGAGI. The CDR3 length is 16 residues. The CDR3 sequence: CASSYSHRGLGETQYF. The CDR3 DNA sequence: TGTGCCAGCAGTTACTCGCACAGGGGGCTCGGGGAGACCCAGTACTTC.

CDR3 sequence (DNA): TGTGCCAGCAGTGAATGGGAAAGTGGAAAACAAGAGACCCAGTACTTC. Amino acid sequence: CASSEWESGKQETQYF. The chain couples TRBV25-1 to TRBJ2-5, with D unclear. There are 16 residues in the CDR3. The V end lost 1 base, the J end lost 2 bases, and 14 bases lay between the germline ends. Per the germline V gene, CDR1 is MGHDK and CDR2 is SYGVNS.

This chain connects TRBV27 to TRBJ2-7; 7 bases agree with TRBD1. Germline-derived CDR1 and CDR2 are MNHEY and SMNVEV (reference sequence). V was clipped by 2 bases and J by 5 bases; unmatched bases: 6. The CDR3 is 14 residues long. This CDR3 is CASSLISGGNEQYF. CDR3 in DNA: TGTGCCAGCAGTTTAATCTCAGGGGGAAACGAGCAGTACTTC.

This clone was found a few times. The gene calls are TRBV7-9 and TRBJ1-1; 7 bases are a match to TRBD1. Germline V CDR1 and CDR2: SEHNR, FQNEAQ (reference sequence). V lost 4 bases, J lost 3 bases, and 8 bases stayed unmatched. This CDR3 has 15 amino acids. CDR3 region: CASSSPRGWDTEAFF. The CDR3 nucleotides read TGTGCCAGCAGCTCACCCAGGGGGTGGGACACTGAAGCTTTCTTT.

This clone was counted once. The chain couples TRBV5-4 to TRBJ2-1; 9 bases agree with TRBD2. Germline CDR1 SGHNT, CDR2 YYREEE (reference sequence). CDR3 length: 15 amino acids. With V trimmed by 1 base and J by 5 bases, 4 bases remained unmatched. CDR3 loop: CASSLRSSGDNEQFF. CDR3 nucleotide sequence: TGTGCCAGCAGCTTGAGGTCTAGCGGGGACAATGAGCAGTTCTTC. Looking up the rest from reference TRBV5-4 and TRBJ2-1 gives the full variable domain: ETGVTQSPTHLIKTRGQQVTLRCSSQSGHNTVSWYQQALGQGPQFIFQYYREEENGRGNFPPRFSGLQFPNYSSELNVNALELDDSALYLCASSLRSSGDNEQFFGPGTRLTVL.

This chain connects TRBV19 to TRBJ1-1, with D possibly TRBD1 on 5 matching bases. Germline V gene sequence: CDR1 LNHDA, CDR2 SQIVND (reference sequence). Between the trimmed V and J ends, which lost 1 base and 0 bases, there was a span of 9 bases. The length of the CDR3 is 15 residues. CDR3 in amino acids: CASSIGGVMNTEAFF. The CDR3 DNA follows: TGTGCCAGTAGTATAGGAGGGGTCATGAACACTGAAGCTTTCTTT. Based on the CDR3 plus reference TRBV19 and TRBJ1-1, the full variable domain is DGGITQSPKYLFRKEGQNVTLSCEQNLNHDAMYWYRQDPGQGLRLIYYSQIVNDFQKGDIAEGYSVSREKKESFPLTVTSAQKNPTAFYLCASSIGGVMNTEAFFGQGTRLTVV.

This chain uses TRBV28 with TRBJ1-1; tentatively, D is TRBD1 (5 bases). The V gene lost 7 bases and the J gene lost 5 bases, with 20 bases spanning the gap. CDR1 MDHEN and CDR2 SYDVKM come from the germline V gene. This CDR3 region has 15 residues. The CDR3 here is CASTSPGTGGTEAFF. For the CDR3, the DNA is TGTGCCAGCACCTCCCCCGGGACGGGGGGGACTGAAGCTTTCTTT.

This chain joins TRBV29-1 and TRBJ2-3; unclear D gene. The CDR3 has 10 residues. V lost 7 bases, J lost 4 bases, and 6 bases lay in between. Germline lookup yields CDR1 SQVTM and CDR2 ANQGSEA. CDR3 in DNA: TGCAGCGCGCAGTCAGATACGCAGTATTTT. It specifies CSAQSDTQYF.

The rearrangement joins TRBV19 to TRBJ1-1; TRBD1 matches at 7 bases. Germline V gives CDR1 LNHDA, CDR2 SQIVND (reference sequence). Losses at the gene ends were 5 bases for V and 5 bases for J; bases not matched to a gene: 14. The CDR3 length is 16 residues. CDR3: CASSARYRGLGTEAFF. CDR3 bases: TGTGCCAGTAGTGCCCGCTACAGGGGCCTCGGGACTGAAGCTTTCTTT.

The chain joins TRBV6-6 to TRBJ2-5; D is unclear. Trimming took 4 bases from V and 5 from J, leaving 8 bases between them. The CDR3 is 12 residues long. Germline CDR1 and CDR2: MNHNY and SVGAGI (reference sequence). CDR3 loop: CASSSPRETQYF. CDR3 coding DNA: TGTGCCAGCAGTTCCCCGCGGGAGACCCAGTACTTC.

This clone was seen just once. The sample contains more than one DNA sequence encoding this CDR3. This chain joins TRBV27 and TRBJ2-1; TRBD1 aligns across 7 bases. This CDR3 is built from 14 residues. Germline trimming cut 3 bases from V and 9 bases from J; bases unmatched to any gene: 8. Looked up from germline, CDR1 is MNHEY and CDR2 is SMNVEV (reference sequence). The CDR3 is CASSLRAGGSEQFF. CDR3 in DNA: TGTGCCAGCAGTTTGAGGGCAGGGGGTAGTGAGCAGTTCTTC.

The rearrangement links TRBV18 to TRBJ2-7, with D perhaps given as TRBD1 or TRBD2 (6 bases each). The CDR3 is made up of 16 amino acids. V was clipped by 0 bases and J by 3 bases, with 15 bases between them. The germline V gene has CDR1 KGHSH and CDR2 LQKENI. The CDR3 DNA is TGTGCCAGCTCACCACCAAGTGGGGGGCGCCACTACGAGCAGTACTTC. Translating gives CASSPPSGGRHYEQYF.

This clone has a handful of counts. The chain recombines TRBV27 with TRBJ2-1; D remains ambiguous. The CDR3 covers 13 residues. CDR1 is MNHEY, CDR2 SMNVEV, per germline (reference sequence). Trimming shortened V by 3 bases and J by 5 bases, and 8 bases separated the two germline ends. In nucleotides, the CDR3 is TGTGCCAGCAGTTTTGGTGGAAACAATGAGCAGTTCTTC. It encodes CASSFGGNNEQFF.

The rearrangement links TRBV18 to TRBJ2-5, with 7 bases matching TRBD2. Germline loops: CDR1 KGHSH, CDR2 LQKENI. The CDR3 is made up of 14 amino acids. Trimming removed 3 bases from V and 9 bases from J; junction bases left unmatched: 10. This CDR3 is CASSPETSRGAQYF. CDR3 nucleotide sequence: TGTGCCAGCTCACCCGAGACTAGTCGGGGGGCCCAGTACTTC.

This chain joins TRBV5-4 and TRBJ2-1, with 14 bases matching TRBD2. The V segment lost 5 bases and the J segment 5 bases; nucleotides outside the gene matches: 3. The CDR3 has 15 residues. CDR1 SGHNT and CDR2 YYREEE come from the germline V gene (reference sequence). CDR3 in DNA: TGTGCCAGCAGGAGACTAGCGGGAGGGCACAATGAGCAGTTCTTC. As protein: CASRRLAGGHNEQFF.